Below, one T cell receptor beta chain is given with its context. The data stem from a study of blood T cell repertoires in COVID-19. On the study more broadly: T cells, B-cell-depleted T cells, or PBMCs provided the cDNA or gDNA that served as material.

Sequenced by immunoSEQ multiplex PCR; TCRdb stores in-frame clones only, minus some. Of nearly 350,000 clones listed, around nine tenths are singletons. The CDR3 sequence is 13 residues long. CDR1 is SGHNT and CDR2 is YYREEE in the germline V gene (reference sequence). V lost 3 bases, J lost 14 bases, and 20 bases lay in between. V and J are TRBV5-4 and TRBJ2-5; possibly TRBD2 for D (6 bases). This clonotype was sampled from a woman under 30 who had recovered from COVID-19. Sequencing used peripheral blood. The CDR3 DNA reads TGTGCCAGCAGCTCCCGGGAGAGAGAGGGGATATACTTC. The encoded protein is CASSSREREGIYF.